This entry lists 12 T cell receptor beta chains sequenced from one sample in a study of blood T cell repertoires in COVID-19. Clones were sequenced by immunoSEQ multiplex PCR, and TCRdb holds only the in-frame ones, with some missing. The data contain tens of thousands of clones, 75% to 85% of them seen just once; the ten biggest clones take up under 35%. Sequencing input: peripheral blood. Receptors originate from a woman older than 75 with acute or convalescent COVID-19.

This chain links TRBV7-2 with TRBJ2-7, with D hard to call. Germline CDR1 and CDR2: SGHTA and FQGNSA. The CDR3 covers 13 residues. The germline V and J ends were trimmed by 6 bases and 0 bases, with 9 bases remaining between them. CDR3 sequence: CASRYPSSYEQYF. CDR3 DNA: TGTGCCAGCAGATACCCGAGCTCCTACGAGCAGTACTTC.

This sequence joins TRBV10-3 and TRBJ2-3; 8 nucleotides line up with TRBD2. The CDR3 contains 16 residues. The V gene's germline CDR1 is ENHRY and CDR2 SYGVKD. The J segment lost 3 bases and the V segment lost 6 bases, leaving 11 bases of the junction unmatched. CDR3 region: CAISQPPSGRTDTQYF. Written as DNA, the CDR3 is TGTGCCATCAGCCAACCCCCCAGCGGGAGAACAGATACGCAGTATTTT.

V and J are TRBV5-1 and TRBJ2-3; 14 positions match TRBD2. Unmatched junction bases numbered 5, after V lost 4 bases and J lost 4 bases. There are 16 residues in the CDR3. CDR1 is SGHRS, CDR2 YFSETQ, per germline. The CDR3 is CASSPGTSGSADTQYF. For the CDR3, the DNA is TGCGCCAGCAGCCCAGGGACTAGCGGGAGCGCAGATACGCAGTATTTT.

The sample holds many counts of this clone. CDR3 amino acids: CASSGEGGSNQPQHF. The CDR3 DNA is TGCGCCAGCAGTGGAGAAGGGGGCAGCAATCAGCCCCAGCATTTT. This chain connects TRBV10-2 to TRBJ1-5; TRBD1 agrees at 7 bases. The germline CDR1 and CDR2 sequences are WSHSY and SAAADI. CDR3 length: 15 amino acids. V lost 4 bases to trimming and J lost 1 base; unmatched junction nucleotides: 4.

This clone was seen once. The CDR3 spells CASSQGGQGASYGYTF. In DNA form, the CDR3 reads TGTGCCAGCAGCCAAGGAGGGCAGGGGGCTAGCTATGGCTACACCTTC. The J gene is TRBJ1-2, the V gene TRBV14; TRBD1 matches at 8 bases. The CDR3 has 16 amino acids. CDR1 is SGHDN, CDR2 FVKESK, per germline. Trimming cost V 1 base and J 4 bases; bases outside gene matches: 8.

The chain recombines TRBV7-9 with TRBJ2-5; D uncertain. Deletions cut 1 base from V and 5 bases from J, with 5 bases between. This CDR3 has 12 amino acids. CDR1 is SEHNR, CDR2 FQNEAQ, per germline (reference sequence). Written as DNA, the CDR3 is TGTGCCAGCAGCTTAGTCAGGGAGACCCAGTACTTC. Encoded protein: CASSLVRETQYF.

This chain uses TRBV19 with TRBJ2-1; 9 bases fit TRBD2. V lost 4 bases, J lost 3 bases, and 10 bases stayed unmatched. CDR1 LNHDA and CDR2 SQIVND come from the germline V gene (reference sequence). The CDR3 loop spans 17 amino acids. CDR3 in amino acids: CASSNPGLADNYNEQFF. CDR3 coding DNA: TGTGCCAGTAGTAATCCGGGACTAGCAGATAACTACAATGAGCAGTTCTTC.

The chain carries TRBV24-1 and TRBJ2-3, with 7 positions matching TRBD1. J was trimmed by 0 bases and V by 2 bases; bases with no gene match: 4. In germline, CDR1 is KGHDR, CDR2 SFDVKD. This CDR3 has 16 amino acids. In DNA, the CDR3 is TGTGCCACCAGTGATTGGGACAGTGCTAGCACAGATACGCAGTATTTT. It is translated as CATSDWDSASTDTQYF.

The chain couples TRBV4-1 to TRBJ2-5; TRBD2 matches at 9 bases. The germline V gene has CDR1 MGHRA and CDR2 YSYEKL. Unmatched junction bases numbered 8, after V lost 1 base and J lost 5 bases. This CDR3 has 16 residues. Here the CDR3 reads CASSQALAGLQETQYF. CDR3 coding DNA: TGCGCCAGCAGCCAAGCCCTAGCGGGACTCCAGGAGACCCAGTACTTC.

The V call is TRBV30, the J call TRBJ1-3; maybe TRBD1 (5 bases). V was trimmed by 0 bases and J by 3 bases, leaving 6 bases between them. The CDR3 is 13 amino acids. Germline CDR1 and CDR2: GTSNPN and SVGIG (reference sequence). CDR3 in DNA: TGTGCCTGGAGTGTAGGGGATGGAAACACCATATATTTT. Its protein product is CAWSVGDGNTIYF.

This chain joins TRBV10-1 and TRBJ2-2, with 7 bases identical to TRBD2. The CDR3 spans 14 residues. Unmatched junction bases numbered 4, after V lost 6 bases and J lost 3 bases. CDR1 is WNHNN, CDR2 SYGVQD, per germline (reference sequence). CDR3 loop: CASRAGLDTGELFF. In nucleotides, the CDR3 is TGCGCCAGCAGAGCGGGGCTAGACACCGGGGAGCTGTTTTTT.

This sequence joins TRBV7-9 and TRBJ2-5, with 10 bases lining up with TRBD2. This CDR3 region has 15 residues. With 5 bases clipped from V and 4 bases from J, the junction kept 7 bases outside the gene matches. The V gene's germline CDR1 is SEHNR and CDR2 FQNEAQ (reference sequence). CDR3 nucleotide sequence: TGTGCCAGCAGCGAACCGGTAGCGGGAGGAGAGACCCAGTACTTC. Its protein product is CASSEPVAGGETQYF.